This is a list of T cell receptor beta chains from one sample in a study of shared clonotypes between healthy human individuals. Clones were read by immunoSEQ multiplex PCR, and TCRdb kept only the in-frame ones, dropping some. This table holds about 2 million clones, approximately 94% found once. Material for sequencing was naive CD8+ T cells sorted from blood. Every receptor here comes from a man between 18 and 29 years old in good health. CDR3s include the opening cysteine and the closing phenylalanine or tryptophan. D genes are given only for firm matches. Clone size is stated in some rows and not others, as once, few, many or a class when expanded.

d_call clone_size j_call v_call cdr3_nt cdr3_aa
- - TRBJ2-7 TRBV2 TGTGCCAGCAGTGAAGAAAACCGCCAAGACGAGCAGTACTTC CASSEENRQDEQYF
- - TRBJ2-7 TRBV28 TGTGCCAGCAGTTCGACAGGCTCCTACGAGCAGTACTTC CASSSTGSYEQYF
TRBD1 - TRBJ2-7 TRBV11-2 TGTGCCAGCAGCCTCATGACAGGGACCTACGAGCAGTACTTC CASSLMTGTYEQYF
- - TRBJ1-1 TRBV27 TGTGCCAGCAGTTTCCGGGAGGGGCTGAACGCTTTCTTT CASSFREGLNAFF
- few TRBJ1-1 TRBV19 TGTGCCAGTAGTATTGGGAACACTGAAGCTTTCTTT CASSIGNTEAFF
TRBD2 - TRBJ2-5 TRBV5-6 TGTGCCAGCAGCTTTGGGGAGGGCCGGGAGACCCAGTACTTC CASSFGEGRETQYF
TRBD2 - TRBJ2-3 TRBV13 TGTGCCAGCAGCTTAGGCGGGGGGGCCGGAGTAGATACGCAGTATTTT CASSLGGGAGVDTQYF
- few TRBJ1-5 TRBV15 TGTGCCACCAGCAGGATACAGGGTAATCAGCCCCAGCATTTT CATSRIQGNQPQHF
TRBD2 once TRBJ2-5 TRBV29-1 TGCAGCGTTGAACAGCGGGGGGGCCAAGAGACCCAGTACTTC CSVEQRGGQETQYF
- - TRBJ2-1 TRBV6-6 TGTGCCAGCAGTTACTGGGCGGGCTCCTACAATGAGCAGTTCTTC CASSYWAGSYNEQFF
- - TRBJ1-1 TRBV14 TGTGCCAGCAGCCATATTCTGAGGCGTGGGGAAGCTTTCTTT CASSHILRRGEAFF
TRBD1 - TRBJ2-7 TRBV5-6 TGTGCCAGCAGCTGGGACAGGGACTACGAGCAGTACTTC CASSWDRDYEQYF
- - TRBJ1-5 TRBV7-9 TGTGCCAGCAGCTTATGGGCCAATCAGCCCCAGCATTTT CASSLWANQPQHF
- - TRBJ2-7 TRBV9 TGTGCCAGCAGCCGCTACGGGGACTCCCAGTGGGAGCAGTACTTC CASSRYGDSQWEQYF
TRBD1 - TRBJ2-7 TRBV29-1 TGCAGCGTTGGGACAGGGCCCTACGAGCAGTACTTC CSVGTGPYEQYF
- - TRBJ2-1 TRBV25-1 TGTGCCAGCAGTGAATTATCCCGGTCCGTGTATGAGCAGTTCTTC CASSELSRSVYEQFF
- - TRBJ2-3 TRBV5-1 TGCGCCAGCAGCTTGGTTTTTTCCACAGATACGCAGTATTTT CASSLVFSTDTQYF
TRBD1 - TRBJ2-7 TRBV27 TGTGCCAGCACTTCCAGGACAGGGTGGAACGAGCAGTACTTC CASTSRTGWNEQYF
TRBD2 - TRBJ2-1 TRBV27 TGTGCCAGCAGTTCCGGACTAGCGAACAATGAGCAGTTCTTC CASSSGLANNEQFF
- - TRBJ1-1 TRBV6-5 TGTGCCAGCAGTTACTCGATTGGGTTGAACACTGAAGCTTTCTTT CASSYSIGLNTEAFF
- - TRBJ1-4 TRBV7-9 TGTGCCAGCAGCTTAACGCAGTCTAATGAAAAACTGTTTTTT CASSLTQSNEKLFF
- - TRBJ1-2 TRBV30 TGTGCCTGGAAGGGACCGCGCTATGGCTACACCTTC CAWKGPRYGYTF
TRBD1 - TRBJ1-1 TRBV29-1 TGCAGCGTACCACAGGGGGCAGGGACTGAAGCTTTCTTT CSVPQGAGTEAFF
- - TRBJ1-1 TRBV25-1 TGTGCCAGCAGTGATCCTCAGGGCCTCATCACTGAAGCTTTCTTT CASSDPQGLITEAFF
TRBD2 - TRBJ2-1 TRBV5-6 TGTGCCAGCAGCTTGGTAAAGCGGGGGGGCAATGAGCAGTTCTTC CASSLVKRGGNEQFF
- once TRBJ2-5 TRBV11-2 TGTGCCAGCAGCCCACGTAGTTCGGGGAGAGAGACCCAGTACTTC CASSPRSSGRETQYF
- few TRBJ2-1 TRBV11-2 TGTGCCAGCAGCTTAGTGGACAATGAGCAGTTCTTC CASSLVDNEQFF
- - TRBJ1-5 TRBV27 TGTGCCAGCAGCCACCCGGGCGGTCAGCCCCAGCATTTT CASSHPGGQPQHF
TRBD2 - TRBJ2-1 TRBV29-1 TGCAGCGTTTTTGCGGGACTAGCGGGGGACCCCAATGAGCAGTTCTTC CSVFAGLAGDPNEQFF
- - TRBJ2-3 TRBV29-1 TGCAGCGTGAAGACGGTGTCGGCGTTCGGCACAGATACGCAGTATTTT CSVKTVSAFGTDTQYF
TRBD2 - TRBJ2-7 TRBV4-1 TGCGCCAGCAGCCCCCGGCCGGGACTAGCGGGGGAGCAGTACTTC CASSPRPGLAGEQYF
- - TRBJ2-7 TRBV27 TGTGCCAGCAGTTTATCTTTCGGGACGGTCGCCTACGAGCAGTACTTC CASSLSFGTVAYEQYF
- - TRBJ2-7 TRBV19 TGTGCCAGTAGTATCGTTTCGGGGATGGTCTACGAGCAGTACTTC CASSIVSGMVYEQYF